This TCR beta chain was identified in a study of T cells after yellow fever vaccination. Study results and limitations: On re-exposure, the response was weaker but peaked faster, at day 5 versus 15. In FACS-sorted repertoires, abundant clonotypes from the bulk population could appear as contaminants.

The sample holds a few counts of this clonotype. Its specificity is unknown. TCRdb independently ran MiXCR on the 5' RACE reads; one entry per CDR3 protein. The sample lists roughly 500,000 distinct CDR3 sequences, 15% to 20% occurring once. Material: PBMCs, obtained 15 days after the yellow fever booster vaccination. This TCR came from a young man who received the YFV17D yellow fever vaccine.

The CDR3 DNA reads TGTGCCAGCAGCGCTAACAGGGGAAGCCAAGAGACCCAGTACTTC. It encodes CASSANRGSQETQYF. This rearrangement joins TRBV6-1 to TRBJ2-5; 7 positions agree with TRBD1. Germline V gives CDR1 MNHNS, CDR2 SASEGT. Trimming removed 6 bases from V and 1 base from J; junction bases left unmatched: 8. This CDR3 is 15 amino acids long.